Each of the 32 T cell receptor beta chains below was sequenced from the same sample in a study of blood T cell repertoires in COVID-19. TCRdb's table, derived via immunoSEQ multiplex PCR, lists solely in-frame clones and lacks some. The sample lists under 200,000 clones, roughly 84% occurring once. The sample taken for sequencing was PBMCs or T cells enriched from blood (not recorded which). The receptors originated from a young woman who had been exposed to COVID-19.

The CDR3 is CASAGSPTGNTEAFF. The CDR3 region has the DNA TGTGCCAGCGCAGGGTCTCCGACAGGGAACACTGAAGCTTTCTTT. This rearrangement joins TRBV25-1 to TRBJ1-1; maybe TRBD1 (6 bases). From germline, CDR1 is MGHDK and CDR2 SYGVNS. Trimming shortened V by 8 bases and J by 1 base, and 17 bases separated the two germline ends. The CDR3 loop spans 15 amino acids.

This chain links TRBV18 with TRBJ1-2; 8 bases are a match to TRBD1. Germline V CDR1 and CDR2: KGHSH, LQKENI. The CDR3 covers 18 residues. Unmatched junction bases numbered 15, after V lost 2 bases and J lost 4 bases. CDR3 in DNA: TGTGCCAGCTCACCAGCCCATGTTAGACAGGGGAATAGCTATGGCTACACCTTC. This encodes CASSPAHVRQGNSYGYTF.

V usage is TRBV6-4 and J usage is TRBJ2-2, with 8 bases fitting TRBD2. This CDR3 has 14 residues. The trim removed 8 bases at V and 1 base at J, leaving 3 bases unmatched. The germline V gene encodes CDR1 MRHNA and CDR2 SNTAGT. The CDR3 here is CASRTSQNTGELFF. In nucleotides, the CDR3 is TGTGCCAGCCGGACTAGCCAGAACACCGGGGAGCTGTTTTTT.

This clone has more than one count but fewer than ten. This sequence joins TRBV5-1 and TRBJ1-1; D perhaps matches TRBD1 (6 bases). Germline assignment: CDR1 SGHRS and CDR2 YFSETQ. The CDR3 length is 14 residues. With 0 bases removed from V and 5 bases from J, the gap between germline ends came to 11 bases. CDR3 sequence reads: CASSLAGQTTEAFF. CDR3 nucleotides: TGCGCCAGCAGCTTGGCCGGACAGACAACTGAAGCTTTCTTT. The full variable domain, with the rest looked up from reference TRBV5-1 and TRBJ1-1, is KAGVTQTPRYLIKTRGQQVTLSCSPISGHRSVSWYQQTPGQGLQFLFEYFSETQRNKGNFPGRFSGRQFSNSRSEMNVSTLELGDSALYLCASSLAGQTTEAFFGQGTRLTVV.

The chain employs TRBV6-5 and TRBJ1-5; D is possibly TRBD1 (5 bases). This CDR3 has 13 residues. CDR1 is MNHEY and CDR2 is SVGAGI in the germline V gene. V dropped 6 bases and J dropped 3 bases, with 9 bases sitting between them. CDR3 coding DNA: TGTGCCAGCAGGTTTGGACACAATCAGCCCCAGCATTTT. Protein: CASRFGHNQPQHF.

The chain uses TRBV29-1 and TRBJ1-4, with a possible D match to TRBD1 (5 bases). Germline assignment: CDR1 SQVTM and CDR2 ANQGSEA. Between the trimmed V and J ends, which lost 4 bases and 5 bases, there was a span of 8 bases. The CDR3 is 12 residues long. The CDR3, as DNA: TGCAGCGTTGGCAGGGAAAATGAAAAACTGTTTTTT. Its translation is CSVGRENEKLFF.

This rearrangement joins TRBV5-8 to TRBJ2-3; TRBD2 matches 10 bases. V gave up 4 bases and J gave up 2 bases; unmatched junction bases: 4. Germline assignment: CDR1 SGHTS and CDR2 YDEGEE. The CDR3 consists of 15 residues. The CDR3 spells CASSLAGVLTDTQYF. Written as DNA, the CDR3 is TGTGCCAGCAGCCTAGCGGGGGTGCTCACAGATACGCAGTATTTT.

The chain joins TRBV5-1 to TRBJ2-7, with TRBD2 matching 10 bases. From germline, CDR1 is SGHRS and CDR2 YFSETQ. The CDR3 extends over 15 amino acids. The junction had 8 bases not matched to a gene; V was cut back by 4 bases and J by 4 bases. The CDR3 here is CASSLLAGGLYEQYF. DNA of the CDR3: TGCGCCAGCAGCCTCTTAGCGGGGGGCCTTTACGAGCAGTACTTC.

CDR3: CASSPYRAYGYTF. The CDR3 coding sequence is TGTGCCAGCAGCCCGTACAGGGCCTATGGCTACACCTTC. The chain employs TRBV7-2 and TRBJ1-2; weak D call: TRBD1 (6 bases). This CDR3 has 13 amino acids. Germline CDR1 SGHTA, CDR2 FQGNSA. The V end lost 5 bases, the J end lost 4 bases, and 11 bases lay between the germline ends.

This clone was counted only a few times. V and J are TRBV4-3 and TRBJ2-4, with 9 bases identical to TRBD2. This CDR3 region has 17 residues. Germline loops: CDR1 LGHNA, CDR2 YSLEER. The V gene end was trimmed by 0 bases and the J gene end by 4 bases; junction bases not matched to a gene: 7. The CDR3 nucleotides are TGCGCCAGCAGCCAAGATTGGAGACTAGCGGTGAAAAACATTCAGTACTTC. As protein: CASSQDWRLAVKNIQYF.

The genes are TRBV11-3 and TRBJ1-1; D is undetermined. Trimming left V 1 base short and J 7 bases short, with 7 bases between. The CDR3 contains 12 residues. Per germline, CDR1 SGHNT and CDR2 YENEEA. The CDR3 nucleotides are TGTGCCAGCAGCTTAGGCGCCGGTGAAGCTTTCTTT. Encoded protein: CASSLGAGEAFF.

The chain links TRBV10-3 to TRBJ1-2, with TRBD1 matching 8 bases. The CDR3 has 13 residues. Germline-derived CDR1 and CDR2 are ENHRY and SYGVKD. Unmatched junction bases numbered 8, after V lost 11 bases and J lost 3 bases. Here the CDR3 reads CASRTGNDYGYTF. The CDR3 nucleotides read TGTGCCTCTAGGACAGGGAATGACTATGGCTACACCTTC.

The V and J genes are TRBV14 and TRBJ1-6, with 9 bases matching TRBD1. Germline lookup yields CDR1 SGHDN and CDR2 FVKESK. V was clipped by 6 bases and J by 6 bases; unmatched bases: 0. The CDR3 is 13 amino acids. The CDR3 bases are TGTGCCAGCAGGGACAGGGGTAATTCACCCCTCCACTTT. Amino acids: CASRDRGNSPLHF.

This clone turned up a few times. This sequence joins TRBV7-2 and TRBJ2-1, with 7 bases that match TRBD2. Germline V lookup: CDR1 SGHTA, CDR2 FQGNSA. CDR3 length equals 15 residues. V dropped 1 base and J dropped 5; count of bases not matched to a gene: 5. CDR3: CASSLDGGSNNEQFF. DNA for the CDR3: TGTGCCAGCAGCTTAGATGGCGGGAGTAACAATGAGCAGTTCTTC.

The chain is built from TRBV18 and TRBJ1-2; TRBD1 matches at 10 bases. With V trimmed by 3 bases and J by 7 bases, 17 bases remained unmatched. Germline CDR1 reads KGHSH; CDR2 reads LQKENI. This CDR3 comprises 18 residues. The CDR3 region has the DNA TGTGCCAGCTCACCCGGAGGGGGACAGGGGTACTCCGCTGGTGGCTACACCTTC. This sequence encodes CASSPGGGQGYSAGGYTF.

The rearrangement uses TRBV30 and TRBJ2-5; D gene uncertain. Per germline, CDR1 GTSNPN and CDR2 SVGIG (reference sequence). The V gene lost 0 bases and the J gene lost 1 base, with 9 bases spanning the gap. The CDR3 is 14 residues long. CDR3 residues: CAWSVGTVQETQYF. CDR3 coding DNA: TGTGCCTGGAGTGTAGGTACAGTCCAAGAGACCCAGTACTTC.

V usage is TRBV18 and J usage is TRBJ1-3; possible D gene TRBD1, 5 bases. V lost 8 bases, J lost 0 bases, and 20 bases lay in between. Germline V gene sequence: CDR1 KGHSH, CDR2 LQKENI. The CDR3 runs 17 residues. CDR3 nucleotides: TGTGCCAGCACTGGCGGGTGGGGGGATAGCTCTGGAAACACCATATATTTT. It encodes CASTGGWGDSSGNTIYF. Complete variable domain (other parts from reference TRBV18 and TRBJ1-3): NAGVMQNPRHLVRRRGQEARLRCSPMKGHSHVYWYRQLPEEGLKFMVYLQKENIIDESGMPKERFSAEFPKEGPSILRIQQVVRGDSAAYFCASTGGWGDSSGNTIYFGEGSWLTVV.

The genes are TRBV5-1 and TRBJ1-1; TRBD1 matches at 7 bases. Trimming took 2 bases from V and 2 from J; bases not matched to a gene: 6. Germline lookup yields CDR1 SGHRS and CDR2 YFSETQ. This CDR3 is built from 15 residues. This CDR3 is CASSLPDRDNTEAFF. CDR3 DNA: TGCGCCAGCAGCTTACCCGACAGGGATAACACTGAAGCTTTCTTT.

The CDR3 coding sequence is TGTGCCAGCAGCCATAACAGGGGGCTGAGGGAGCAGTACTTC. This encodes CASSHNRGLREQYF. The chain uses TRBV7-9 and TRBJ2-7; 9 nucleotides align to TRBD1. Germline V CDR1 and CDR2: SEHNR, FQNEAQ (reference sequence). Trimming cost V 5 bases and J 7 bases; bases outside gene matches: 9. CDR3 length: 14 residues.

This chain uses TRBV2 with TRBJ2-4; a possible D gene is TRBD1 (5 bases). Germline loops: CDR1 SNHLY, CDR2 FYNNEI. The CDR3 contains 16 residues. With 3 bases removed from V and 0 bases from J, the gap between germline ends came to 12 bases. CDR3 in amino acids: CASSEGQGPAKNIQYF. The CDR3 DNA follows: TGTGCCAGCAGTGAGGGGCAGGGCCCAGCCAAAAACATTCAGTACTTC.

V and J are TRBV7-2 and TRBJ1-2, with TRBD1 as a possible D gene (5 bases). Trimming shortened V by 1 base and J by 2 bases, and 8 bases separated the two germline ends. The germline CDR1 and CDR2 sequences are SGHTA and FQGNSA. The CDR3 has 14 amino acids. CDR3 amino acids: CASSLVKGNYGYTF. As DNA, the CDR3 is TGTGCCAGCAGCTTAGTCAAGGGGAACTATGGCTACACCTTC.

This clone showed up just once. The CDR3 protein is CASSTTGLVYGYTF. The DNA of the CDR3 is TGTGCCAGTAGTACGACAGGTTTAGTGTATGGCTACACCTTC. V gene TRBV19 combines with J gene TRBJ1-2, with a possible D match to TRBD1 (6 bases). The CDR3 loop spans 14 amino acids. The ends were cut back, 4 bases at V and 5 bases at J, with 14 bases in the middle. Germline V CDR1 and CDR2: LNHDA, SQIVND (reference sequence).

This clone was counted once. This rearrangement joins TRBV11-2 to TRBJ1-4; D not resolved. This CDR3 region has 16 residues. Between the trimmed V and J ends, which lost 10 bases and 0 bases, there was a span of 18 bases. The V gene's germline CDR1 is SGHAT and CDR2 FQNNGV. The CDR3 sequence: CATTINPPPTNEKLFF. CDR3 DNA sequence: TGTGCCACTACCATTAACCCTCCTCCAACTAATGAAAAACTGTTTTTT.

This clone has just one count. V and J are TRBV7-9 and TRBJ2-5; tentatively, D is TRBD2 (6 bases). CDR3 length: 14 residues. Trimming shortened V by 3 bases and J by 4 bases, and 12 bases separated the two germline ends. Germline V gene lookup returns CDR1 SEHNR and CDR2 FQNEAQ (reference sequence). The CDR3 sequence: CASSFLALRETQYF. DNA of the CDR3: TGTGCCAGCAGCTTTCTAGCGCTACGAGAGACCCAGTACTTC. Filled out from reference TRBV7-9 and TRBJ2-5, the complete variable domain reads DTGVSQNPRHKITKRGQNVTFRCDPISEHNRLYWYRQTLGQGPEFLTYFQNEAQLEKSRLLSDRFSAERPKGSFSTLEIQRTEQGDSAMYLCASSFLALRETQYFGPGTRLLVL.

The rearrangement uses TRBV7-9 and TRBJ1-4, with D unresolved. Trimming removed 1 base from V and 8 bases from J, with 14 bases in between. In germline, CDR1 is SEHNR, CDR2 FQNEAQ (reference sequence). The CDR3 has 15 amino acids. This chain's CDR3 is CASSLGVGQEEKLFF. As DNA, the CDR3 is TGTGCCAGCAGCTTAGGGGTAGGTCAGGAAGAAAAACTGTTTTTT. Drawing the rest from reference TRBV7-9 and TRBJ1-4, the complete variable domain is DTGVSQNPRHKITKRGQNVTFRCDPISEHNRLYWYRQTLGQGPEFLTYFQNEAQLEKSRLLSDRFSAERPKGSFSTLEIQRTEQGDSAMYLCASSLGVGQEEKLFFGSGTQLSVL.

For the CDR3, the DNA is TGTGCCACCAGCAGAGAGCAGCCGGGACAGGCTTCCTACGAGCAGTACTTC. It encodes CATSREQPGQASYEQYF. The chain recombines TRBV15 with TRBJ2-7, with 8 positions matching TRBD1. This CDR3 spans 17 amino acids. The ends lost 0 bases at V and 1 base at J; junction bases unmatched: 8. Germline V lookup: CDR1 LNHNV, CDR2 YYDKDF (reference sequence).

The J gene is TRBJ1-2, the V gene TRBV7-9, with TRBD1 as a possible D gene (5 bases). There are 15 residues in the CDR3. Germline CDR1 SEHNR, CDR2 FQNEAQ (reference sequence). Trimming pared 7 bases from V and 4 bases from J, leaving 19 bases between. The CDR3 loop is CASNEGGQGPYGYTF. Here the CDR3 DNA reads TGTGCCAGCAATGAGGGAGGGCAGGGACCCTATGGCTACACCTTC.

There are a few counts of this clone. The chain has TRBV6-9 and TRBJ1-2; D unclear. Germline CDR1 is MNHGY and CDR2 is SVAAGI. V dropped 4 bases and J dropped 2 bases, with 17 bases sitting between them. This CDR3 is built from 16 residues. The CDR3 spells CASSSRREGRNYGYTF. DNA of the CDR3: TGTGCCAGCAGTTCGCGCCGTGAAGGGAGAAACTATGGCTACACCTTC.

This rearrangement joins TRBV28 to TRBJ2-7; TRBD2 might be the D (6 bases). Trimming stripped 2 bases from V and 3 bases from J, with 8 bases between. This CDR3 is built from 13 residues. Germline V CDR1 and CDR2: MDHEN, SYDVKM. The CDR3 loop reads CASSLQGGYEQYF. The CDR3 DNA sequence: TGTGCCAGCAGTTTACAGGGAGGCTACGAGCAGTACTTC. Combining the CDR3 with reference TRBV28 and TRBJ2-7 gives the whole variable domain DVKVTQSSRYLVKRTGEKVFLECVQDMDHENMFWYRQDPGLGLRLIYFSYDVKMKEKGDIPEGYSVSREKKERFSLILESASTNQTSMYLCASSLQGGYEQYFGPGTRLTVT.

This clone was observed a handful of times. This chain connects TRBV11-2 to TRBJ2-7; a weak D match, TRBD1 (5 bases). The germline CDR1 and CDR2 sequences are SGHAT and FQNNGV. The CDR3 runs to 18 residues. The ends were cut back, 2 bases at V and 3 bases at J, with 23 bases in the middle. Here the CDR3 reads CASSLLVSVTVPFYEQYF. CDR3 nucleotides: TGTGCCAGCAGCTTATTAGTGTCGGTGACAGTGCCCTTCTACGAGCAGTACTTC.

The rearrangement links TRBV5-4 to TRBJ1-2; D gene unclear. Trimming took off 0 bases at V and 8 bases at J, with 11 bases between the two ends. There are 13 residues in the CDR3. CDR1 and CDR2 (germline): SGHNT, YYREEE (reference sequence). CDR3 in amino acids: CASSLGRNGGYTF. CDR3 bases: TGTGCCAGCAGCTTGGGCAGGAATGGAGGCTACACCTTC. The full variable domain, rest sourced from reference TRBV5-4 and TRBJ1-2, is ETGVTQSPTHLIKTRGQQVTLRCSSQSGHNTVSWYQQALGQGPQFIFQYYREEENGRGNFPPRFSGLQFPNYSSELNVNALELDDSALYLCASSLGRNGGYTFGSGTRLTVV.

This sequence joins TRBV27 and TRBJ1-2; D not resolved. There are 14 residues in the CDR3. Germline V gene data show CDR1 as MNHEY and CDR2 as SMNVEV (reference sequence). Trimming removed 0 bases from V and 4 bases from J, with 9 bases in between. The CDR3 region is CASSLSIEPYGYTF. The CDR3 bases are TGTGCCAGCAGTTTATCGATCGAGCCCTATGGCTACACCTTC.